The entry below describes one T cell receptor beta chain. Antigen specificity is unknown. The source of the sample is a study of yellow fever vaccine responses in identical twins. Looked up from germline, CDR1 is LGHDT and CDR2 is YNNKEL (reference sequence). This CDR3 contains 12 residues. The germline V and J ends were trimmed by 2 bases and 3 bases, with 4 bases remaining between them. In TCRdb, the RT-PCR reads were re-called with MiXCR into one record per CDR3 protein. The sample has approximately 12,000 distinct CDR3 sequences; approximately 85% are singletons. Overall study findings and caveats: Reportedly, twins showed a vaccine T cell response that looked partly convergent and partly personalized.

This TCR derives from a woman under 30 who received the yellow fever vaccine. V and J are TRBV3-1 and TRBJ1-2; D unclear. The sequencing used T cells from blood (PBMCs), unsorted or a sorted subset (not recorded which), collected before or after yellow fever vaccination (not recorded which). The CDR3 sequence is CASSQPHYGYTF. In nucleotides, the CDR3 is TGTGCCAGCAGCCAACCCCACTATGGCTACACCTTC.